This is a list of T cell receptor beta chains from one sample in a study of OX40 agonist ivuxolimab in advanced cancers. The data were produced by immunoSEQ multiplex PCR, yet TCRdb's version contains in-frame clones alone and is incomplete. The sample includes some 100,000 clones, under 90% of them seen just once. Material: CD4+ or CD8+ T cells sorted from blood, obtained in a trial of the OX40 agonist ivuxolimab. These receptors all stem from an adult with an advanced solid tumor such as melanoma, head and neck, liver or kidney cancer. Each CDR3 is given with its conserved first and last residue. D genes are given only for firm matches. Clone size appears in some rows only: once, few, many, or a class for an expanded clone.

V	size	D	J	DNA	CDR3
TRBV11-3	NA	TRBD2	TRBJ2-7	TGTGCCAGCAGCCCACCCAGCGGGAGATACGAGCAGTACTTC	CASSPPSGRYEQYF
TRBV5-4	NA	TRBD2	TRBJ2-1	TGTGCCAGCAGCTTAGGGCGGGAGTCGGGTAATGAGCAGTTCTTC	CASSLGRESGNEQFF
TRBV18	NA	TRBD2	TRBJ2-5	TGTGCCAGCTCACCACTGAGCGGGAGGGCCGTGGAGACCCAGTACTTC	CASSPLSGRAVETQYF
TRBV6-5	NA	TRBD2	TRBJ2-7	TGTGCCAGCAGCCCAAGACTAGCGGGAGGCTACGAGCAGTACTTC	CASSPRLAGGYEQYF
TRBV7-3	NA	NA	TRBJ2-2	TGTGCCAGCAGCTACAGCGACACCGGGGAGCTGTTTTTT	CASSYSDTGELFF
TRBV27	few	NA	TRBJ2-3	TGTGCCAGCAGTTTAACGTCAGATACGCAGTATTTT	CASSLTSDTQYF
TRBV28	NA	NA	TRBJ2-7	TGTGCCAGCTCCCGGGACACCTCCTACGAGCAGTACTTC	CASSRDTSYEQYF
TRBV30	NA	NA	TRBJ1-2	TGTGCCCGGCAGGGCAACTATGGCTACACCTTC	CARQGNYGYTF
TRBV30	NA	NA	TRBJ2-7	TGTGCCTGGAGCGCGGGACAAGGAGCGAATGGGCAGTACTTC	CAWSAGQGANGQYF
TRBV25-1	NA	TRBD2	TRBJ2-5	TGTGCCAGCAGTGATCGGGAGGGCCGCGAGACCCAGTACTTC	CASSDREGRETQYF
TRBV5-6	NA	NA	TRBJ2-7	TGTGCCAGCAGCCGGGGCAGATCCTACGAGCAGTACTTC	CASSRGRSYEQYF
TRBV11-2	NA	NA	TRBJ2-7	TGTGCCAGCAGCTTAGCTCCGGGGGAGGTCTGGGAGCAGTACTTC	CASSLAPGEVWEQYF
TRBV7-3	NA	TRBD2	TRBJ2-1	TGTGCCAGCAGCCCTCAGCTAGCGGGAGGTGATGAGCAGTTCTTC	CASSPQLAGGDEQFF
TRBV4-2	NA	NA	TRBJ1-4	TGTGCCAGCAGCCCCGACGGGGGGACTGATGAAAAACTGTTTTTT	CASSPDGGTDEKLFF
TRBV19	NA	NA	TRBJ1-5	TGTGCCAGTAGTATTTTGGGTGGCAATCAGCCCCAGCATTTT	CASSILGGNQPQHF
TRBV7-9	NA	NA	TRBJ1-3	TGTGCCAGCGCAACAACGGGGGCCATATATTTT	CASATTGAIYF
TRBV6-5	NA	NA	TRBJ2-1	TGTGCCAGCAGTTACATTTCTGAGCAGTTCTTC	CASSYISEQFF
TRBV9	NA	NA	TRBJ2-3	TGTGCCAGCAGCGTAGCAGAGGGTGGCACAGATACGCAGTATTTT	CASSVAEGGTDTQYF
TRBV5-4	NA	NA	TRBJ2-3	TGTGCCAGCACCCCACGGGGAACTAGCACAGATACGCAGTATTTT	CASTPRGTSTDTQYF
TRBV6-5	few	TRBD1	TRBJ2-7	TGTGCCAGCAGTTACTCGAACAGGGGACCCTACGAGCAGTACTTC	CASSYSNRGPYEQYF
TRBV29-1	NA	NA	TRBJ2-7	TGCAGCGGAGCCCAGGGGAACTACGAGCAGTACTTC	CSGAQGNYEQYF
TRBV18	NA	TRBD2	TRBJ2-1	TGTGCCAGCTCATCTCCTGCGGGAGGCGCCTACAATGAGCAGTTCTTC	CASSSPAGGAYNEQFF
TRBV15	NA	NA	TRBJ2-1	TGTGCCACCAGCATCAACGGGTATGAGCAGTTCTTC	CATSINGYEQFF
TRBV28	NA	TRBD2	TRBJ2-1	TGTGCCAGCAGTAGGCCGGGACTAGCGGGAGGGCCGGACTCCTACAATGAGCAGTTCTTC	CASSRPGLAGGPDSYNEQFF
TRBV10-3	NA	TRBD1	TRBJ1-2	TGTGCCATCAGTGGAGACAGGGCCTATGGCTACACCTTC	CAISGDRAYGYTF
TRBV2	NA	NA	TRBJ2-2	TGTGCCAGCTCGTTTACCGGGGAGCTGTTTTTT	CASSFTGELFF
TRBV2	NA	NA	TRBJ2-4	TGTGCCAGCAGTGAAACGGGAGCCAAAAACATTCAGTACTTC	CASSETGAKNIQYF
TRBV10-2	NA	TRBD1	TRBJ1-5	TGCGCCAGCAGCTTAGAGGGGGCCCAGCCCCAGCATTTT	CASSLEGAQPQHF
TRBV5-6	NA	NA	TRBJ1-1	TGTGCCAGCAGCTTGGTGCCGACGGGAACTGAAGCTTTCTTT	CASSLVPTGTEAFF
TRBV28	NA	NA	TRBJ1-5	TGTGCCAGCCTTCTTGCAGGAGGGGAAAGTCAGCCCCAGCATTTT	CASLLAGGESQPQHF
TRBV19	NA	TRBD1	TRBJ1-1	TGTGCCAGTACAAATTCAGGGGGAGACACTGAAGCTTTCTTT	CASTNSGGDTEAFF
TRBV5-1	NA	TRBD1	TRBJ1-5	TGCGCCAGCAGCTTGAATGGACAGGGAGGGCAGCCCCAGCATTTT	CASSLNGQGGQPQHF
TRBV19	NA	NA	TRBJ1-2	TGTGCCAGAATAACCCTAACCGGACGGGATGGCTACACCTTC	CARITLTGRDGYTF
TRBV6-1	once	TRBD1	TRBJ2-7	TGTGCCAGCAGTGAACTTGCAGGGGGCTACGAGCAGTACTTC	CASSELAGGYEQYF
TRBV19	NA	NA	TRBJ2-3	TGTGCCAGTGGTGGTTGGGGGGCAGATACGCAGTATTTT	CASGGWGADTQYF
TRBV5-4	few	TRBD2	TRBJ2-3	TGTGCCAGCAGCTTGGAGACTAGCGGGAGGATAGGCACAGATACGCAGTATTTT	CASSLETSGRIGTDTQYF
TRBV11-2	few	TRBD1	TRBJ2-3	TGTGCCAGCAGCTTAGGGCCAGGGGGCTTTGGCACCAAGTATTTT	CASSLGPGGFGTKYF
TRBV4-1	NA	NA	TRBJ1-2	TGCGCCAGCAGCCAAGGGACTTGGACAGATGGCTACACCTTC	CASSQGTWTDGYTF
TRBV5-6	NA	NA	TRBJ1-2	TGTGCCAGCACCCGGGAGTATGGCTACACCTTC	CASTREYGYTF
TRBV5-1	NA	NA	TRBJ2-3	TGCGCCAGCAGCCACGGCACAGATACGCAGTATTTT	CASSHGTDTQYF
TRBV4-1	NA	TRBD1	TRBJ2-7	TGCGCCAGCAGCCAAGGACAGGGCCCTAAATCCTACGAGCAGTACTTC	CASSQGQGPKSYEQYF
TRBV5-1	NA	NA	TRBJ1-1	TGCGCCAGCAGCTTGTACGCAGACAACACTGAAGCTTTCTTT	CASSLYADNTEAFF
TRBV5-1	NA	TRBD2	TRBJ2-2	TGCGCCAGCAGCTTGACTAGCGGGACCACCGGGGAGCTGTTTTTT	CASSLTSGTTGELFF
TRBV18	NA	TRBD1	TRBJ1-5	TGTGCCAGCTCATCGACAGGGGGCGGTTATCAGCCCCAGCATTTT	CASSSTGGGYQPQHF
TRBV30	NA	TRBD2	TRBJ2-1	TGTGCCTGGAGTAGGCGGGAGAATGAGCAGTTCTTC	CAWSRRENEQFF
TRBV4-1	NA	NA	TRBJ2-5	TGCGCCAGCAGCCAAGATATTGGCCTAGCTGGGAAGGGGGGAGAGACCCAGTACTTC	CASSQDIGLAGKGGETQYF
TRBV19	NA	NA	TRBJ2-7	TGTGCCAGTAGTATTTACAGGGAGGGGACCTACGAGCAGTACTTC	CASSIYREGTYEQYF
TRBV5-1	NA	TRBD1	TRBJ1-2	TGCACCAGCAGCCGGGACAGCTCCTATGGCTACACCTTC	CTSSRDSSYGYTF
TRBV11-2	NA	NA	TRBJ1-3	TGTGCCAGCAGCCAAATTCAGGGCGCCGGAAACACCATATATTTT	CASSQIQGAGNTIYF
TRBV19	NA	NA	TRBJ1-5	TGTGCCAGTAGTATTTGGGGGAAGCCCCAGCATTTT	CASSIWGKPQHF
TRBV27	NA	NA	TRBJ1-1	TGTGCCAGCAGTTTTAGGGGGTCGAACACTGAAGCTTTCTTT	CASSFRGSNTEAFF
TRBV7-9	NA	NA	TRBJ1-3	TGTGCCAGCAGCTCCCCCCTATTTGGAAACACCATATATTTT	CASSSPLFGNTIYF
TRBV30	NA	TRBD2	TRBJ2-3	TGTGCCTGGGGGGGCGGACTAGCGGGAGGGAATACGCAGTATTTT	CAWGGGLAGGNTQYF
TRBV5-1	NA	NA	TRBJ2-7	TGCGCCAGCAGCTTGCTAGGGGACTCCTACGAGCAGTACTTC	CASSLLGDSYEQYF